Listed here are 2 T cell receptor beta chains from one sample, sequenced in a study of T-cell reconstitution after alpha-beta-depleted transplantation in children. Preparation of the TCRbeta library was carried out with unique molecular identifiers. TCRdb passed the PCR reads through MiXCR, listing each CDR3 protein once. The data contain fewer than 150,000 distinct CDR3 sequences, about 9.6% of them singletons. The specimen comprised PBMCs, mostly from graft donor cells, sampled 180 days after TCRalphabeta/CD19-depleted stem cell transplant. The receptors here all came from a girl under two years old who had a stem cell transplant for combined immunodeficiency, so the T cells may come from the graft donor.

This chain links TRBV7-2 with TRBJ2-7; the match to TRBD2 covers 12 bases. CDR1 SGHTA and CDR2 FQGNSA come from the germline V gene. The junction had 7 bases not matched to a gene; V was cut back by 3 bases and J by 7 bases. The CDR3 spans 15 residues. Here the CDR3 reads CASSFMTSGRGEQYF. The CDR3 nucleotides are TGTGCCAGCAGCTTCATGACTAGCGGGAGAGGGGAGCAGTACTTC.

The chain joins TRBV19 to TRBJ2-1; perhaps TRBD1 as D (6 bases). The V and J ends lost 5 bases and 9 bases respectively, with 14 bases between them. Germline V gene data show CDR1 as LNHDA and CDR2 as SQIVND (reference sequence). The CDR3 has 13 amino acids. The CDR3 nucleotides read TGTGCCAGTAGTCCCGAGACAGGTGGTGAGCAGTTCTTC. Translating it yields CASSPETGGEQFF.